The 8 T cell receptor beta chains in this list originate from one sample, sequenced in a study of blood T cell repertoires in COVID-19. TCRdb keeps only in-frame clones here, not all; method: immunoSEQ multiplex PCR. The table lists more than 200,000 clones, about 80% of them singletons. The specimen was peripheral blood. The receptors were sampled from a woman of 80 years or more with active or convalescent COVID-19.

This clone was detected only a few times. The chain couples TRBV2 to TRBJ2-1; 15 bases are a match to TRBD2. The CDR3 consists of 15 residues. Unmatched junction bases numbered 5, after V lost 7 bases and J lost 7 bases. Germline assignment: CDR1 SNHLY and CDR2 FYNNEI. CDR3 sequence reads: CASMSGLAGGNEQFF. The CDR3 nucleotides are TGTGCCAGCATGTCGGGACTAGCGGGAGGAAATGAGCAGTTCTTC.

This clone was seen just once. The rearrangement joins TRBV16 to TRBJ1-2, with 11 bases fitting TRBD1. The V gene end was trimmed by 0 bases and the J gene end by 8 bases; junction bases not matched to a gene: 14. CDR1 and CDR2 from the germline V gene are KGHSY and FQNENV. The CDR3 extends over 18 amino acids. CDR3 loop: CASSQSARTGGVLGGYTF. In DNA form, the CDR3 reads TGTGCCAGCAGCCAATCAGCTCGGACAGGGGGCGTATTGGGCGGCTACACCTTC.

CDR3 loop: CASSYITGELFF. The DNA for the CDR3 is TGTGCCAGCAGCTACATCACCGGGGAGCTGTTTTTT. V and J are TRBV11-3 and TRBJ2-2; no definite D call. The CDR3 has 12 amino acids. V shed 4 bases and J shed 4 bases, with 4 bases lying between them. The germline CDR1 and CDR2 sequences are SGHNT and YENEEA.

The genes are TRBV6-2 or TRBV6-3 and TRBJ1-1; no reliable D call. CDR3 length: 13 residues. Germline loops: CDR1 MNHEY, CDR2 SVGEGT. V lost 5 bases to trimming and J lost 3 bases, with 10 bases between them. CDR3 DNA sequence: TGTGCCAGCAGTCTTGACTCCTACACTGAAGCTTTCTTT. As protein: CASSLDSYTEAFF.

The rearrangement links TRBV19 to TRBJ1-5; D perhaps matches TRBD1 (6 bases). CDR1 is LNHDA, CDR2 SQIVND, per germline (reference sequence). The CDR3 spans 16 residues. V lost 5 bases, J lost 0 bases, and 14 bases lay in between. The CDR3 spells CASSSTGTNSNQPQHF. The DNA of the CDR3 is TGTGCCAGTAGTTCTACAGGGACAAATAGCAATCAGCCCCAGCATTTT.

V is TRBV19 and J is TRBJ1-6; 8 nucleotides align to TRBD1. Germline V gene data show CDR1 as LNHDA and CDR2 as SQIVND (reference sequence). CDR3 length: 14 residues. The ends lost 8 bases at V and 7 bases at J; junction bases unmatched: 7. The CDR3 loop is CASRDRGRNSPLHF. The CDR3 nucleotides read TGTGCCAGTCGCGACAGGGGTCGGAATTCACCCCTCCACTTT.

This chain uses TRBV19 with TRBJ1-1; the match to TRBD1 covers 9 bases. Trimming took 7 bases from V and 3 from J; bases not matched to a gene: 9. CDR1 and CDR2 (germline): LNHDA, SQIVND (reference sequence). This CDR3 spans 15 amino acids. The CDR3 loop is CASKTGTGTYTEAFF. CDR3 nucleotides: TGTGCCAGTAAAACCGGGACAGGGACCTACACTGAAGCTTTCTTT.

In this sample, this clone turned up once. At the DNA level, this CDR3 is encoded by other sequences in the same sample as well. V and J are TRBV7-9 and TRBJ1-1; no definite D call. Per germline, CDR1 SEHNR and CDR2 FQNEAQ (reference sequence). The CDR3 loop spans 14 amino acids. The germline V and J ends were trimmed by 1 base and 4 bases, with 10 bases remaining between them. As DNA, the CDR3 is TGTGCCAGCAGCTTAGGAGGGCGGGGCACTGAAGCTTTCTTT. Its protein is CASSLGGRGTEAFF.